What follows describes a single T cell receptor beta chain. As originally analysed: Amplification from reference gene primers served as the basis for estimated nucleated cell counts. TCRdb's copy holds only in-frame clones and misses some; the assay was immunoSEQ multiplex PCR. V, J and clone size reflect that table, while D and trimming were determined from the DNA. The repertoire holds roughly 45,000 clones, with over 70% as singletons. This specimen belongs to a study of blood T cell repertoires in COVID-19. Study-wide background: Sample material is recorded as cDNA or gDNA derived from T cells, B-cell-depleted T cells, or PBMCs.

The sequenced sample consisted of peripheral blood. This receptor was identified in a woman in her sixties with acute or convalescent COVID-19.

The CDR3 region is CASSPLANPYNEQFF. The DNA of the CDR3 is TGTGCCAGCAGTCCCCTAGCTAACCCCTACAATGAGCAGTTCTTC. The chain combines TRBV7-2 with TRBJ2-1; D is possibly TRBD2 (5 bases). The CDR3 extends over 15 amino acids. V was cut by 6 bases and J by 2 bases, with 14 bases left in between. Germline V gene data show CDR1 as SGHTA and CDR2 as FQGNSA.